The 23 T cell receptor beta chains reported below all come from one sample, sequenced in a study of blood T cells in healthy people across ages. With a J-beta primer mix and a sample-barcoded 5' primer, a second PCR ran about 6 to 11 cycles. A single record per CDR3 protein comes from TCRdb applying MiXCR to the 5' RACE reads. The sample has about 1.7 million distinct CDR3 sequences, roughly 27% seen once. The specimen was blood. All receptors derive from a woman in her 30s in good health.

This clonotype has more than one count but fewer than ten. V and J are TRBV2 and TRBJ2-3; D possibly matches TRBD1 or TRBD2 (5 bases each). The V end lost 3 bases, the J end lost 0 bases, and 13 bases lay between the germline ends. The CDR3 has 16 residues. The V gene's germline CDR1 is SNHLY and CDR2 FYNNEI. CDR3 protein: CASSDGTPRSTDTQYF. CDR3 nucleotides: TGTGCCAGCAGTGATGGGACCCCTCGGAGCACAGATACGCAGTATTTT.

A few counts support this clonotype. CDR3 region: CASSLRSAYNEQFF. The CDR3, as DNA: TGTGCCAGCAGTTTACGCTCTGCTTACAATGAGCAGTTCTTC. J is TRBJ2-1 and V is TRBV28, with D unresolved. The CDR3 consists of 14 residues. V gave up 2 bases and J gave up 4 bases, with 9 bases separating them. CDR1 and CDR2 (germline): MDHEN, SYDVKM.

A few counts support this clonotype. This chain links TRBV12-3 or TRBV12-4 with TRBJ2-3; unclear D gene. The ends were cut back, 3 bases at V and 6 bases at J, with 10 bases in the middle. The CDR3 is 13 residues long. The DNA of the CDR3 is TGTGCCAGCAGTTTCAGTTCTCGGGATACGCAGTATTTT. Protein sequence: CASSFSSRDTQYF.

The chain uses TRBV11-2 and TRBJ2-1; 10 nucleotides match TRBD2. The CDR3 loop spans 15 amino acids. After removal of 6 bases from V and 8 bases from J, the junction contained 10 bases not matched to a gene. Germline loops: CDR1 SGHAT, CDR2 FQNNGV. CDR3 nucleotides: TGTGCCAGCAGGGAACTAGCGGGATTCGGGCATGAGCAGTTCTTC. Its protein is CASRELAGFGHEQFF.

This clonotype has just a few counts. The chain couples TRBV10-3 to TRBJ2-7; 12 bases agree with TRBD1. The CDR3 contains 16 residues. With V trimmed by 6 bases and J by 2 bases, 8 bases remained unmatched. Germline lookup yields CDR1 ENHRY and CDR2 SYGVKD. The CDR3 region has the DNA TGTGCCATCAGCGGGACAGGGGGCGTATGGGCCTACGAGCAGTACTTC. Its translation is CAISGTGGVWAYEQYF.

At least ten counts were recorded for this clonotype. The J gene is TRBJ2-7, the V gene TRBV5-1; tentatively, D is TRBD1 (5 bases). Germline V gene data show CDR1 as SGHRS and CDR2 as YFSETQ. The V gene lost 0 bases and the J gene lost 6 bases, with 16 bases spanning the gap. This CDR3 region has 15 residues. The CDR3 region has the DNA TGCGCCAGCAGCTTGGTTGCAGGGAATAATGGCGAGCAGTACTTC. Translating gives CASSLVAGNNGEQYF.

With regard to this clonotype: An end of the junction does not agree with germline; a read error may underlie this. V gene TRBV6-5 combines with J gene TRBJ1-2, with a tentative D call TRBD1 (5 bases). CDR3 length equals 12 residues. Germline V gives CDR1 MNHEY, CDR2 SVGAGI. The CDR3 DNA reads as TGTGCCGGCAGTTCAGGGTACTATGGCTACACCTTC. This codes for CAGSSGYYGYTF.

The chain employs TRBV5-1 and TRBJ2-2, with TRBD1 matching 10 bases. CDR1 and CDR2 from the germline V gene are SGHRS and YFSETQ. The CDR3 contains 17 residues. The V segment lost 0 bases and the J segment 1 base; nucleotides outside the gene matches: 3. The CDR3 nucleotides are TGCGCCAGCAGCTTGGGACAGGGGGCGAGGAACACCGGGGAGCTGTTTTTT. This encodes CASSLGQGARNTGELFF.

As to this clonotype: This may arise from a read error, as a much more abundant clone is one base away. V usage is TRBV5-1 and J usage is TRBJ2-1; tentatively, D is TRBD2 (6 bases). The CDR3 spans 14 residues. CDR1 is SGHRS and CDR2 is YFSETQ in the germline V gene. CDR3 nucleotide sequence: TGCGCCAACAGCTTGGGACTCCCCCGAGATGAGCAGTTCTTC. This gives the protein CANSLGLPRDEQFF.

Points on this clonotype: A read error may be the cause here, since a much bigger clone is one base away. This chain links TRBV19 with TRBJ2-5, with TRBD1 matching 7 bases. In germline, CDR1 is LNHDA, CDR2 SQIVND (reference sequence). This CDR3 spans 14 amino acids. The CDR3 coding sequence is TGTGCCACTCAGACAGGGAACAACCACGAGACCCAGTACTTC. This encodes CATQTGNNHETQYF.

The genes are TRBV12-5 and TRBJ1-1, with unresolved D. The V gene lost 0 bases and the J gene lost 4 bases, with 12 bases spanning the gap. This CDR3 spans 15 amino acids. The germline CDR1 and CDR2 sequences are LGHNT and FRNRAP. In DNA, the CDR3 is TGTGCTAGTGGTTTGGTCGGCAGTTTACTCACTGAAGCTTTCTTT. This sequence encodes CASGLVGSLLTEAFF.

This clonotype was counted between two and nine times. The chain is built from TRBV12-3 or TRBV12-4 and TRBJ2-7; no clear D gene. Matching the DNA end better, TRBJ2-5 makes the J call doubtful. The CDR3 extends over 12 amino acids. CDR3 protein: CASSKALETQYF. The CDR3 DNA reads as TGTGCCAGCAGTAAAGCCCTGGAGACCCAGTACTTC.

With respect to this clonotype: A read error may explain this, as a much larger clone is one base away. The genes are TRBV14 and TRBJ1-2, with D hard to call. The CDR3 totals 13 residues. Trimming stripped 4 bases from V and 6 bases from J, with 12 bases between. Germline CDR1 and CDR2: SGHDN and FVKESK. The CDR3 region is CASSPWFGDGYTF. As DNA, the CDR3 is TGTGCCAGCAGCCCCTGGTTTGGAGATGGCTACACCTTC.

The gene calls are TRBV29-1 and TRBJ2-3; D might be TRBD2 (5 bases). The V gene lost 7 bases and the J gene lost 4 bases, with 12 bases spanning the gap. CDR1 is SQVTM and CDR2 is ANQGSEA in the germline V gene. CDR3 size: 12 residues. The CDR3 region is CSASFSADTQYF. The CDR3 nucleotides are TGCAGCGCCAGCTTTAGCGCAGATACGCAGTATTTT.

This clonotype was seen more than once but under ten times. V gene TRBV5-1 combines with J gene TRBJ2-1, with 12 bases lining up with TRBD2. The V gene end was trimmed by 5 bases and the J gene end by 7 bases; junction bases not matched to a gene: 16. CDR3 size: 18 residues. From germline, CDR1 is SGHRS and CDR2 YFSETQ. The CDR3 DNA reads as TGCGCCAGCAGACGGGACGCTAGCGGGAGGGCCGTCCTAAATGAGCAGTTCTTC. Encoded protein: CASRRDASGRAVLNEQFF.

The CDR3 DNA reads TGTGCCAGCAGCTTACCCCGGGGGGCCTCCCCGTACAATGAGCAGTTCTTC. Protein product: CASSLPRGASPYNEQFF. V and J are TRBV7-9 and TRBJ2-1; a weak D match, TRBD2 (7 bases). The CDR3 runs 17 residues. The ends were cut back, 2 bases at V and 4 bases at J, with 18 bases in the middle. The germline CDR1 and CDR2 sequences are SEHNR and FQNEAQ (reference sequence).

This chain connects TRBV5-1 to TRBJ1-1; D uncertain. V dropped 8 bases and J dropped 5 bases, with 19 bases sitting between them. CDR3 length equals 14 residues. In germline, CDR1 is SGHRS, CDR2 YFSETQ. The CDR3 loop is CASGPLGSGTEAFF. DNA for the CDR3: TGCGCCAGTGGGCCGCTAGGGTCTGGGACTGAAGCTTTCTTT.

This clonotype was counted only a few times. The DNA of the CDR3 is TGTGCCAGCAGCGAACAAAGTGGAAGAGATACGCAGTATTTT. It is translated as CASSEQSGRDTQYF. The chain carries TRBV7-8 and TRBJ2-3; no clear D. The CDR3 consists of 14 residues. V dropped 5 bases and J dropped 5 bases, with 14 bases sitting between them. Germline CDR1 reads SGHVS; CDR2 reads FQNEAQ.

The sample holds a few counts of this clonotype. The chain recombines TRBV30 with TRBJ1-1; 7 bases match TRBD1. The V gene's germline CDR1 is GTSNPN and CDR2 SVGIG (reference sequence). With 2 bases clipped from V and 2 bases from J, the junction kept 5 bases outside the gene matches. This CDR3 is built from 14 residues. The CDR3 DNA follows: TGTGCCTGGAGTTCGGGACAGCCAAACACTGAAGCTTTCTTT. Translated, it gives CAWSSGQPNTEAFF.

In regard to this clonotype: A much larger clone differs from this one at a single base, so this may be a read error. The chain has TRBV27 and TRBJ1-5; no firm D call. CDR1 is MNHEY, CDR2 SMNVEV, per germline (reference sequence). This CDR3 region has 14 residues. This CDR3 reads CVSSYGNSNQPQHF. The CDR3 DNA reads as TGTGTCAGCAGTTACGGGAATAGCAATCAGCCCCAGCATTTT.

A few counts support this clonotype. This rearrangement joins TRBV12-3 or TRBV12-4 to TRBJ2-3; 11 bases map to TRBD2. The CDR3 runs to 16 residues. Trimming at V came to 5 bases and at J to 3 bases, leaving 7 bases not matched to a gene. Written as DNA, the CDR3 is TGTGCCAGCAGTAATCCGGGACTAGCGGAAACAGATACGCAGTATTTT. Translating gives CASSNPGLAETDTQYF.

The chain is built from TRBV5-1 and TRBJ2-2; no definite D call. Per germline, CDR1 SGHRS and CDR2 YFSETQ. The ends were cut back, 2 bases at V and 6 bases at J, with 8 bases in the middle. The length of the CDR3 is 13 residues. The CDR3 here is CASSLTNPGELFF. DNA for the CDR3: TGCGCCAGCAGCTTAACTAACCCCGGGGAGCTGTTTTTT.

A word on this clonotype: This clone may be a read error of a much larger clone one base away. CDR3 DNA: TGTGCCAGCAGCTTAGACAGAAACACAGATGCGCAGTATTTT. As protein: CASSLDRNTDAQYF. The chain uses TRBV7-2 and TRBJ2-3; no definite D call. CDR3 length: 14 residues. Germline V gives CDR1 SGHTA, CDR2 FQGNSA.